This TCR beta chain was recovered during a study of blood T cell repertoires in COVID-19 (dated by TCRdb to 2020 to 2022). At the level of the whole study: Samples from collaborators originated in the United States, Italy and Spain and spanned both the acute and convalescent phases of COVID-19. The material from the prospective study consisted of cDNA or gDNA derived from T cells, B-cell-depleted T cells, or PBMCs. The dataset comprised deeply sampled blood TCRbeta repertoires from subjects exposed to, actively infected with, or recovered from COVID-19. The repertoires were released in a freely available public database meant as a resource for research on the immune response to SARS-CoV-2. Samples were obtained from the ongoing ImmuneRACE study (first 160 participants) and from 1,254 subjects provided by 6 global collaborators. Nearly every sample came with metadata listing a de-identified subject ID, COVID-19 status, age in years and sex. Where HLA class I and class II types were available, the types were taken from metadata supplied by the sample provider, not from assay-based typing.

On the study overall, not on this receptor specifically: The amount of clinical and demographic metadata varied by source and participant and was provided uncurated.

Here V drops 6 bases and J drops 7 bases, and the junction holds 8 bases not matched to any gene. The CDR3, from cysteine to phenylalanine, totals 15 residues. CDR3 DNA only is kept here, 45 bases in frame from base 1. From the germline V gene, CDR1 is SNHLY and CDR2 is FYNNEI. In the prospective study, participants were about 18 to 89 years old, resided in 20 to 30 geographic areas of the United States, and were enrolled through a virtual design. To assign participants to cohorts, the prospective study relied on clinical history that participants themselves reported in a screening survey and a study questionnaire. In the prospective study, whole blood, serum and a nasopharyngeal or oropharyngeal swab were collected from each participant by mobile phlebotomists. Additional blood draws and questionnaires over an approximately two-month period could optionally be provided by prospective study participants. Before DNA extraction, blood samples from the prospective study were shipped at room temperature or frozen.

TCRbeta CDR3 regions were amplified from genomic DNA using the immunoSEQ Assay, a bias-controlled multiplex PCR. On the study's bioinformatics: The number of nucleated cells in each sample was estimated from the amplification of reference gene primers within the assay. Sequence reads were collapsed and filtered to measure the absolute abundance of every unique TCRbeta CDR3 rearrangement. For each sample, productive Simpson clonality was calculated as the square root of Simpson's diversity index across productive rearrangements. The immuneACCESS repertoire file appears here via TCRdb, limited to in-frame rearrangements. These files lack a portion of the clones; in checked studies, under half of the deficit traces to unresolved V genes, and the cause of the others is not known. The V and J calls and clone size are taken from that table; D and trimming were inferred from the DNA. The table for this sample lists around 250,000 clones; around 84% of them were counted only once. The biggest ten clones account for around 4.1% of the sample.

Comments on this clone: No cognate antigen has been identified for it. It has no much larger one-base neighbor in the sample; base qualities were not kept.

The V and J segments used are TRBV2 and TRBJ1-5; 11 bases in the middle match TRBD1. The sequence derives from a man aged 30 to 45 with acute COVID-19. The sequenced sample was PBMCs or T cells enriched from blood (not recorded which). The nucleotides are TGTGCCAGCAGAATCGGGACAGGGGGTTGGCAGCCCCAGCATTTT. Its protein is CASRIGTGGWQPQHF.